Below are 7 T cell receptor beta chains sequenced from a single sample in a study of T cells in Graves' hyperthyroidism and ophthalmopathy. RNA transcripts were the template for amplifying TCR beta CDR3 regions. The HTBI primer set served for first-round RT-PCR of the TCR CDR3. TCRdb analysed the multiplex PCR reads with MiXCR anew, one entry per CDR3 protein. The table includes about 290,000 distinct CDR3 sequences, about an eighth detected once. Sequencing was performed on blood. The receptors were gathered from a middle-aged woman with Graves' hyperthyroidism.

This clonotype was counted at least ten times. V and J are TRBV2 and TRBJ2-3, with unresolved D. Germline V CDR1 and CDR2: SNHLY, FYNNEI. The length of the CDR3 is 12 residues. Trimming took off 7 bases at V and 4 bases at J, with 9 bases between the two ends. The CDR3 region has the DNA TGTGCCAGCACTGTGGGTCCAGATACGCAGTATTTT. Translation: CASTVGPDTQYF. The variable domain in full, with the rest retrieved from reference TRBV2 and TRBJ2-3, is EPEVTQTPSHQVTQMGQEVILRCVPISNHLYFYWYRQILGQKVEFLVSFYNNEISEKSEIFDDQFSVERPDGSNFTLKIRSTKLEDSAMYFCASTVGPDTQYFGPGTRLTVL.

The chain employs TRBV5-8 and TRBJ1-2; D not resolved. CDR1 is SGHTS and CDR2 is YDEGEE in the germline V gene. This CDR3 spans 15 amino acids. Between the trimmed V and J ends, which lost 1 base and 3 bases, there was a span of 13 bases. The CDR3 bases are TGTGCCAGCAGCTTGAGGCAGGAGGTTCACTATGGCTACACCTTC. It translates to CASSLRQEVHYGYTF. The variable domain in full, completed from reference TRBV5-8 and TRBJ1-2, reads EAGVTQSPTHLIKTRGQQATLRCSPISGHTSVYWYQQALGLGLQFLLWYDEGEERNRGNFPPRFSGRQFPNYSSELNVNALELEDSALYLCASSLRQEVHYGYTFGSGTRLTVV.

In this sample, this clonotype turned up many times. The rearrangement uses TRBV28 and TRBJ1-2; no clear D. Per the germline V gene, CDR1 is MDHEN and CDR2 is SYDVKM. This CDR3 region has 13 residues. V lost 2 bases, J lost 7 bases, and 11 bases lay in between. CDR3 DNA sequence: TGTGCCAGCAGTTTAAGTTTTCTTTCTGGCTACACCTTC. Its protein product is CASSLSFLSGYTF.

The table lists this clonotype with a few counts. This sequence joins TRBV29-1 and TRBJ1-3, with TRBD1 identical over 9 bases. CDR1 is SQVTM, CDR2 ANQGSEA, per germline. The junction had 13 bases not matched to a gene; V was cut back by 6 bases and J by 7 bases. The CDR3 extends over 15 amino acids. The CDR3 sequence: CSVVTGQGFLNTIYF. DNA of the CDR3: TGCAGCGTAGTCACGGGACAGGGCTTTCTGAACACCATATATTTT.

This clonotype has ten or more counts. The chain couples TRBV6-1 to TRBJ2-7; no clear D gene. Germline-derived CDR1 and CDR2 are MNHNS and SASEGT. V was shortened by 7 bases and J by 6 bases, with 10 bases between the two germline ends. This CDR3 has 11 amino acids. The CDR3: CASTHGVEQYF. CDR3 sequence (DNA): TGTGCCAGCACCCACGGCGTCGAGCAGTACTTC.

CDR3 region: CSASVGSLRGSPLHF. In DNA, the CDR3 is TGCAGTGCTAGTGTGGGGAGCCTACGCGGTTCACCCCTCCACTTT. The chain carries TRBV20-1 and TRBJ1-6; D gene uncertain. The CDR3 extends over 15 amino acids. Trimming took off 3 bases at V and 9 bases at J, with 18 bases between the two ends. The germline gives CDR1 DFQATT, CDR2 SNEGSKA (reference sequence).

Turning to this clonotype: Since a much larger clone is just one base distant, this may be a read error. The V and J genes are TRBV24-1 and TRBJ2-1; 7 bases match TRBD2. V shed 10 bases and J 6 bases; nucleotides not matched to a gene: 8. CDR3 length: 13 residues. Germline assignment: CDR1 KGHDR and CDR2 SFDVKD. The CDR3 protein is CATGEGGSNEQFF. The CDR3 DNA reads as TGTGCCACGGGTGAAGGCGGGAGCAATGAGCAGTTCTTC.